A single sample is the source of the 11 T cell receptor beta chains below, sequenced in a study of post-analysis software for immune sequencing data. Study-level points and caveats: Included in a set of four or five TRBV segments more frequent in patients than controls were TRBV5-6, TRBV5-1 and TRBV20-1.

These receptors are not linked to any known antigen. Sequencing libraries made from TCR beta cDNA carried unique molecular identifiers. TCRdb re-called the PCR reads through MiXCR, storing one row per CDR3 protein. The data hold around 710,000 distinct CDR3 sequences, with around 46% observed a single time. The sequenced material came from blood. The receptors stem from a girl aged 10-17 years with multiple sclerosis.

This clonotype was picked up a small number of times. The V call is TRBV20-1, the J call TRBJ2-4, with 10 bases aligning to TRBD2. Germline V gene data show CDR1 as DFQATT and CDR2 as SNEGSKA (reference sequence). The CDR3 runs to 18 residues. Trimming cost V 5 bases and J 0 bases; bases outside gene matches: 13. The CDR3 sequence is CSASTYLAGDLAKNIQYF. The DNA of the CDR3 is TGCAGTGCTTCTACCTACCTAGCGGGAGATCTAGCCAAAAACATTCAGTACTTC.

This chain joins TRBV5-1 and TRBJ2-1; 9 positions agree with TRBD1. Germline values: CDR1 SGHRS, CDR2 YFSETQ. J gave up 0 bases and V 4 bases, and 5 bases lay outside the gene matches. CDR3 length: 16 amino acids. The CDR3 sequence: CASSTGTGSSYNEQFF. The CDR3 DNA is TGCGCCAGCAGCACCGGGACAGGGAGCTCCTACAATGAGCAGTTCTTC.

This chain joins TRBV5-6 and TRBJ2-3; D might be TRBD1 (6 bases). This CDR3 spans 13 amino acids. The germline gives CDR1 SGHDT, CDR2 YYEEEE. Trimming took 6 bases from V and 6 from J, leaving 14 bases between them. This CDR3 is CASTTGLADTQYF. The CDR3 bases are TGTGCCAGCACCACAGGGCTAGCCGATACGCAGTATTTT.

The chain combines TRBV20-1 with TRBJ2-7, with a weak D call TRBD1 (6 bases). The DNA end is a closer match to TRBJ2-5, so the J assignment may be wrong. The CDR3 has 18 amino acids. Germline-derived CDR1 and CDR2 are DFQATT and SNEGSKA (reference sequence). The CDR3 DNA sequence: TGCAGTGCTAGAGATCCACGGCCGAGCAGGGGAAAGCAAGAGACCCAGTACTTC. Protein: CSARDPRPSRGKQETQYF.

Comment on this clonotype: An end of the junction differs from the germline gene, which may be a read error. This sequence joins TRBV20-1 and TRBJ2-7; the match to TRBD1 covers 7 bases. The CDR3 has 13 amino acids. Germline V gene data show CDR1 as DFQATT and CDR2 as SNEGSKA (reference sequence). CDR3 in amino acids: CSASGTVSYKQYF. The CDR3 nucleotides are TGCAGTGCTAGCGGGACAGTCTCCTACAAGCAGTACTTC.

The chain joins TRBV28 to TRBJ2-5, with unresolved D. The CDR3 totals 13 residues. The V end was cut by 8 bases, the J end by 11 bases, with 21 bases between. Germline CDR1 reads MDHEN; CDR2 reads SYDVKM. CDR3 DNA sequence: TGTGCCAGCGGCCGGATCCGTTCGGAAGAGCAGTACTTC. Its translation: CASGRIRSEEQYF.

This clonotype appeared a single time. The CDR3, as DNA: TGTGCCAGCTGCCCATGGACTAGTCGCAATGAGCAGTTCTTC. It translates to CASCPWTSRNEQFF. The chain links TRBV7-2 to TRBJ2-1; 7 bases match TRBD2. Trimming removed 8 bases from V and 6 bases from J; junction bases left unmatched: 10. CDR3 size: 14 residues. The V gene's germline CDR1 is SGHTA and CDR2 FQGNSA.

There are a few counts of this clonotype. The chain is built from TRBV7-2 and TRBJ1-2; no definite D call. V lost 5 bases, J lost 2 bases, and 9 bases lay in between. This CDR3 is 13 amino acids long. Germline V CDR1 and CDR2: SGHTA, FQGNSA. Here the CDR3 reads CASSPGDNYGYTF. CDR3 bases: TGTGCCAGCAGCCCTGGCGACAACTATGGCTACACCTTC.

The chain combines TRBV3-1 with TRBJ1-1; D gene unclear. This CDR3 spans 15 amino acids. Germline loops: CDR1 LGHDT, CDR2 YNNKEL (reference sequence). V lost 1 base and J lost 0, with 9 bases in between. Here the CDR3 DNA reads TGTGCCAGCAGCCAAGTACCCAGGATGAACACTGAAGCTTTCTTT. It translates to CASSQVPRMNTEAFF.

Comment on this clonotype: The junction does not match germline at one end; this may be a read error. The rearrangement links TRBV10-3 to TRBJ2-7; 9 nucleotides line up with TRBD1. The CDR3 is 17 residues long. CDR1 is ENHRY, CDR2 SYGVKD, per germline. The CDR3 region has the DNA TGTGCCGTCAGTGAGTCAGGATCGACAGGGGGTGGTTACGAGCAGTACTTC. This sequence encodes CAVSESGSTGGGYEQYF.

This clonotype has only a few counts. CDR3 sequence: CASSKLATPYEQYF. CDR3 nucleotide sequence: TGTGCCAGCAGCAAACTAGCGACCCCCTACGAGCAGTACTTC. The chain joins TRBV6-2 or TRBV6-3 to TRBJ2-7; 7 bases agree with TRBD2. CDR3 length: 14 amino acids. CDR1 is MNHEY, CDR2 SVGEGT, per germline. Trimming took 6 bases from V and 2 from J; bases not matched to a gene: 7.